This TCR beta chain was sequenced in a study of CD8 T cells in Susac syndrome. This clonotype has more than one count but fewer than ten. This CDR3 is built from 16 residues. The trim removed 5 bases at V and 1 base at J, leaving 5 bases unmatched. An amount of RNA that ranged from roughly 0.5 to 1 ug was reverse transcribed with random hexamers. MiXCR was run by TCRdb on the immunoSEQ multiplex PCR reads, yielding one entry per CDR3 protein. The table has roughly 190,000 distinct CDR3 sequences, around 95% seen once. Sequencing used CD4+ T cells from PBMCs. The chain couples TRBV12-3 or TRBV12-4 to TRBJ2-5; 12 nucleotides agree with TRBD2. This TCR came from a human donor with Susac syndrome. The CDR3: CASSPQTSGGQETQYF. The DNA for the CDR3 is TGTGCCAGCAGTCCGCAGACTAGCGGGGGCCAAGAGACCCAGTACTTC.